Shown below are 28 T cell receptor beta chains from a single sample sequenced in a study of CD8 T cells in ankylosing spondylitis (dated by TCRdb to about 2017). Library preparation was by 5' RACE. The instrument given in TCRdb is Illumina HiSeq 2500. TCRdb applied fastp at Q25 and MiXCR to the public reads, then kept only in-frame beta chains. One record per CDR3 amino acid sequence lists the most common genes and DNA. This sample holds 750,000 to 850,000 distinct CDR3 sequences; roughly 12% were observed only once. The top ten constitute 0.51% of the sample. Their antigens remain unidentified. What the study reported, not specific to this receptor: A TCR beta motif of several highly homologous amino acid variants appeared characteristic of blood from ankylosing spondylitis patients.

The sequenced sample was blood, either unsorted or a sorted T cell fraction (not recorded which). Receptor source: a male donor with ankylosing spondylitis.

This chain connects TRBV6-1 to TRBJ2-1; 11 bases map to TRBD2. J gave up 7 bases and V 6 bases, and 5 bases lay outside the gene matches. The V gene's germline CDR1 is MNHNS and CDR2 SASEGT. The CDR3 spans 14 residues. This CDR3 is CASSLSGRVNEQFF. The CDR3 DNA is TGTGCCAGCAGCCTTAGCGGGAGGGTTAATGAGCAGTTCTTC.

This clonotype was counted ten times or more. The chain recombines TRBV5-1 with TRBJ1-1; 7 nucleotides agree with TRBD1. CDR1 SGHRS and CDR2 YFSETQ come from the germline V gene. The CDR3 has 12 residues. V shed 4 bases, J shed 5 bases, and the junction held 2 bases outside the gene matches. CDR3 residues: CASSGDSTEAFF. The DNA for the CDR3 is TGCGCCAGCAGCGGGGACAGTACTGAAGCTTTCTTT.

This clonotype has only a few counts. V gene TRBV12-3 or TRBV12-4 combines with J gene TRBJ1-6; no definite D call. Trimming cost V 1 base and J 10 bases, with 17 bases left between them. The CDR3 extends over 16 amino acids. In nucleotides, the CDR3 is TGTGCCAGCAGTTTAGGGGGAAGACTCGTTGGATCACCCCTCCACTTT. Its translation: CASSLGGRLVGSPLHF.

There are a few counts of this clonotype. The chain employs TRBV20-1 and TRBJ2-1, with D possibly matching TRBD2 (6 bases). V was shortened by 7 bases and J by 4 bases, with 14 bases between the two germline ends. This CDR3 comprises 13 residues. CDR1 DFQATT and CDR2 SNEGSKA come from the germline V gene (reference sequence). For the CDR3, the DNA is TGCAGTGGACGGGCTAGCGTATACAATGAGCAGTTCTTC. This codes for CSGRASVYNEQFF.

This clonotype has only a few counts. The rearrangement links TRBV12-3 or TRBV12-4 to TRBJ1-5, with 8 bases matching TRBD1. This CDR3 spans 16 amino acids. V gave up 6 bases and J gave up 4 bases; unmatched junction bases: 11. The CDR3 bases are TGTGCCAGCAGACCCCTAGGGACAGGATTGAATCAGCCCCAGCATTTT. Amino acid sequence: CASRPLGTGLNQPQHF.

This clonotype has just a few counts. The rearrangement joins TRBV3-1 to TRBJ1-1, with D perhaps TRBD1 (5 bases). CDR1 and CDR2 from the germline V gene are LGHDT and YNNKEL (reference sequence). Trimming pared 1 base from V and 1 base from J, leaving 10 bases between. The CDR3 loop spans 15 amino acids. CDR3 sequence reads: CASSQVFGGNTEAFF. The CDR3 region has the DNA TGTGCCAGCAGCCAAGTGTTCGGGGGGAACACTGAAGCTTTCTTT.

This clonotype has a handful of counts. CDR3 residues: CASSLGSGSTGTFF. Here the CDR3 DNA reads TGTGCCAGCAGTTTAGGGTCGGGCTCGACAGGGACTTTCTTT. The gene calls are TRBV6-5 and TRBJ1-1; 7 bases are shared with TRBD1. The CDR3 loop spans 14 amino acids. With 4 bases clipped from V and 12 bases from J, the junction kept 14 bases outside the gene matches. Germline V CDR1 and CDR2: MNHEY, SVGAGI.

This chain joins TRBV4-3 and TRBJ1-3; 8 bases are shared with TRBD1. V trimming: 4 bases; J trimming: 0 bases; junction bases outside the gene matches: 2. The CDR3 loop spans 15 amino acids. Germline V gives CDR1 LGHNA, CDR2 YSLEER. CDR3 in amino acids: CASSRGQDSGNTIYF. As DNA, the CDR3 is TGCGCCAGCAGCCGGGGACAGGACTCTGGAAACACCATATATTTT.

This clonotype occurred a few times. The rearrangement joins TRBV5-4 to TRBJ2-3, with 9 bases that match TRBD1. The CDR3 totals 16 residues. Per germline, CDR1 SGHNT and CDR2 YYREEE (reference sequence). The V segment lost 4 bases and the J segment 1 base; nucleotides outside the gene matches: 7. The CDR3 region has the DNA TGTGCCAGCAGCGACAGGGGGAGGTTTGGCACAGATACGCAGTATTTT. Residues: CASSDRGRFGTDTQYF. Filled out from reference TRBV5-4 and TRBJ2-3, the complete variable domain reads ETGVTQSPTHLIKTRGQQVTLRCSSQSGHNTVSWYQQALGQGPQFIFQYYREEENGRGNFPPRFSGLQFPNYSSELNVNALELDDSALYLCASSDRGRFGTDTQYFGPGTRLTVL.

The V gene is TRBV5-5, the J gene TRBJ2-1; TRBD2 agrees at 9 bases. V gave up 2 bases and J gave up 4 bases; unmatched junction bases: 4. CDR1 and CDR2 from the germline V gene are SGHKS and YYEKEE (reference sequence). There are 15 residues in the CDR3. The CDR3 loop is CASSFLTSGYNEQFF. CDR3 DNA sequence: TGTGCCAGCAGCTTTCTTACTAGCGGGTACAATGAGCAGTTCTTC.

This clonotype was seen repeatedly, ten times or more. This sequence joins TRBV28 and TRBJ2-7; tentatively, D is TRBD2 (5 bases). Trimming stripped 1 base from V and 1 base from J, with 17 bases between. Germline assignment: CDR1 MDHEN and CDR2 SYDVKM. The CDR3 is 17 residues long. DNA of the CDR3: TGTGCCAGCAGTTTATTTAGCGCCGAAGGAGAATCCTACGAGCAGTACTTC. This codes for CASSLFSAEGESYEQYF.

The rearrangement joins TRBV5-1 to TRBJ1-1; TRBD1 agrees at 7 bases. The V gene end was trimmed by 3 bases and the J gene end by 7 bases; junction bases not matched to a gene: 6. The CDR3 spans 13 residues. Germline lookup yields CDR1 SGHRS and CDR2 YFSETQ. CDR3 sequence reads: CASSSAGTDEAFF. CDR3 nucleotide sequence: TGCGCCAGCAGCTCCGCCGGGACAGATGAAGCTTTCTTT.

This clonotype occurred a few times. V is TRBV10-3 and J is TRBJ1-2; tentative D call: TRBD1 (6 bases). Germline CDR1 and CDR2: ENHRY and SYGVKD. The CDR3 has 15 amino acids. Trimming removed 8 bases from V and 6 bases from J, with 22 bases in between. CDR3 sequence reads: CAIAGHRDTADGYTF. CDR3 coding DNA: TGTGCCATCGCCGGACACCGGGACACCGCGGATGGCTACACCTTC.

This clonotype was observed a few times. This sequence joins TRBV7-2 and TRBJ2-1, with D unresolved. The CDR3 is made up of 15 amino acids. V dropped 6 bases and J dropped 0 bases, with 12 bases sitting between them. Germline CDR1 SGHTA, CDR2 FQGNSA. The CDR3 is CASRRPPSSYNEQFF. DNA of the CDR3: TGTGCCAGCAGACGACCCCCGAGCTCCTACAATGAGCAGTTCTTC.

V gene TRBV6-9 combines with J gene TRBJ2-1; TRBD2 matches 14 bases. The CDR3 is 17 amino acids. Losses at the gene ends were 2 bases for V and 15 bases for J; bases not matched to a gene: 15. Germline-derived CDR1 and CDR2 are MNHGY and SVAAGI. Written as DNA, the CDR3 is TGTGCCAGCAGTTATACGAATGCACCGGGACTAGCGGGAGATGCGTTCTTC. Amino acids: CASSYTNAPGLAGDAFF.

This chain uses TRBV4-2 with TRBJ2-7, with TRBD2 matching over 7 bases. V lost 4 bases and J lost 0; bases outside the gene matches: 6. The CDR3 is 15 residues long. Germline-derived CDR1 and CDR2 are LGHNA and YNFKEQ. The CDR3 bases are TGTGCCAGCAGCCGCCTGGGGGGGAGCTCCTACGAGCAGTACTTC. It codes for CASSRLGGSSYEQYF.

This CDR3 is CASSQVEGDQIRHEQFF. For the CDR3, the DNA is TGTGCCAGCAGCCAAGTTGAGGGTGACCAGATTAGGCATGAGCAGTTCTTC. V usage is TRBV4-2 and J usage is TRBJ2-1; a possible D gene is TRBD2 (5 bases). The length of the CDR3 is 17 residues. Trimming removed 1 base from V and 8 bases from J, with 21 bases in between. Germline CDR1 is LGHNA and CDR2 is YNFKEQ.

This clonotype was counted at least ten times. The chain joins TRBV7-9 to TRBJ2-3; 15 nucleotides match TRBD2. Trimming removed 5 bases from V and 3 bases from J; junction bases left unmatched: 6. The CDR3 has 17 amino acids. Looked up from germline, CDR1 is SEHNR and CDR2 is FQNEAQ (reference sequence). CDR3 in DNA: TGTGCCAGCAGCCGGACTAGCGGGGGGGCTGGGACAGATACGCAGTATTTT. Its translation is CASSRTSGGAGTDTQYF.

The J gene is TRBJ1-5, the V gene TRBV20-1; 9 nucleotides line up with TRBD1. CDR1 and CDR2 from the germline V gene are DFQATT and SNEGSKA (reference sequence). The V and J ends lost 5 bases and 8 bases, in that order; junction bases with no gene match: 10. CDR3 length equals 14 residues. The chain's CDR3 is CSADRDRAMEPQHF. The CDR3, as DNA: TGCAGTGCTGACCGGGACAGGGCTATGGAGCCCCAGCATTTT.

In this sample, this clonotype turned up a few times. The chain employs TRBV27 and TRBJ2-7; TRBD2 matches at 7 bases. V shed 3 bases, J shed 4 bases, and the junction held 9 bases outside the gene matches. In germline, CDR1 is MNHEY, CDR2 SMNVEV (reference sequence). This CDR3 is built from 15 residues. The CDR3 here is CASSFDGRNAYEQYF. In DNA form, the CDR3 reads TGTGCCAGCAGTTTTGACGGGAGGAACGCGTACGAGCAGTACTTC.

The CDR3 coding sequence is TGTGCCAGCTCACCAAGCACAGGGATGGACTATGGCTACACCTTC. Translated: CASSPSTGMDYGYTF. The chain joins TRBV18 to TRBJ1-2, with D perhaps matching TRBD1 (6 bases). The V gene's germline CDR1 is KGHSH and CDR2 LQKENI. The CDR3 has 15 residues. The ends were cut back, 2 bases at V and 3 bases at J, with 13 bases in the middle.

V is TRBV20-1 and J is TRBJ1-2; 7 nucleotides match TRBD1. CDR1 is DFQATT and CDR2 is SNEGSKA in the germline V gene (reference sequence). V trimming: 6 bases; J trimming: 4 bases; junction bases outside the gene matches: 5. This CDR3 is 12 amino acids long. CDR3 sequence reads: CSAKDRSYGYTF. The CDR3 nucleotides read TGCAGTGCCAAGGACAGGTCCTATGGCTACACCTTC.

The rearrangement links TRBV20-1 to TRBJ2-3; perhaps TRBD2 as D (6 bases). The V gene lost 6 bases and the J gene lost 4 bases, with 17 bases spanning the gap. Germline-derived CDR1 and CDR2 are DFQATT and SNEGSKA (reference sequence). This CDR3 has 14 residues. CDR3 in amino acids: CSASRDSGSDTQYF. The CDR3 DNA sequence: TGCAGTGCGTCCCGGGACTCCGGCTCAGATACGCAGTATTTT.

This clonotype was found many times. The CDR3 DNA is TGTGCCAGCAGTTTCTGGCAGGGGACCCAGTACTTC. It is translated as CASSFWQGTQYF. This rearrangement joins TRBV28 to TRBJ2-5, with a tentative D call TRBD1 (5 bases). V was shortened by 3 bases and J by 7 bases, with 9 bases between the two germline ends. The germline gives CDR1 MDHEN, CDR2 SYDVKM. CDR3 size: 12 residues. The whole variable domain, filled in from reference TRBV28 and TRBJ2-5, reads DVKVTQSSRYLVKRTGEKVFLECVQDMDHENMFWYRQDPGLGLRLIYFSYDVKMKEKGDIPEGYSVSREKKERFSLILESASTNQTSMYLCASSFWQGTQYFGPGTRLLVL.

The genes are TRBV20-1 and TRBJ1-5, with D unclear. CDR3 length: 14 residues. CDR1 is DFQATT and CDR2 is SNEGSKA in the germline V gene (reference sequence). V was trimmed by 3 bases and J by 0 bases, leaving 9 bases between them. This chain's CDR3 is CSASSENSNQPQHF. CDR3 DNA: TGCAGTGCTAGTTCTGAAAATAGCAATCAGCCCCAGCATTTT.

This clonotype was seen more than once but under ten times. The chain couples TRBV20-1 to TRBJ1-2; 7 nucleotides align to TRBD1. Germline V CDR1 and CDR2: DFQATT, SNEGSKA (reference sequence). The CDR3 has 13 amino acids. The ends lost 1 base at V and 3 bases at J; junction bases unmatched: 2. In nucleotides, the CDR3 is TGCAGTGCTAGAGCCGACAGGGACTATGGCTACACCTTC. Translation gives CSARADRDYGYTF.

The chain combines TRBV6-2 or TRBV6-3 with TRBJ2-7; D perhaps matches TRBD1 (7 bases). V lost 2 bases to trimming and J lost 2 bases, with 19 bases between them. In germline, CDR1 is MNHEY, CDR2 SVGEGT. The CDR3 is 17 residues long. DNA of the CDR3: TGTGCCAGCAGTTACGAGACAGGGAGGAACCCGGCCTACGAGCAGTACTTC. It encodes CASSYETGRNPAYEQYF.

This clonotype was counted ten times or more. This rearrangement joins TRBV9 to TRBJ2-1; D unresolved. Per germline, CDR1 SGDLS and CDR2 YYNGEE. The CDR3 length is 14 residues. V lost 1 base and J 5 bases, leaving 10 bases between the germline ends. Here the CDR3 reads CASSVSPGNNEQFF. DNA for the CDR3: TGTGCCAGCAGCGTAAGCCCTGGAAACAATGAGCAGTTCTTC.